Following are 20 T cell receptor beta chains from one sample sequenced in a study of siplizumab effects on memory and regulatory T cells. Clones were sequenced by immunoSEQ multiplex PCR, and TCRdb holds only the in-frame ones, with some missing. The data show about 66,000 clones, just over 95% seen once. Sequenced sample: naive CD8+ T cells sorted from blood. These receptors all stem from a human donor in good health.

Written as DNA, the CDR3 is TGTGCCAGCGGAGTTACAGTTAATGAAAAACTGTTTTTT. Its translation: CASGVTVNEKLFF. This chain joins TRBV7-9 and TRBJ1-4; no clear D gene. Trimming cost V 8 bases and J 4 bases, with 11 bases left between them. Germline assignment: CDR1 SEHNR and CDR2 FQNEAQ (reference sequence). The length of the CDR3 is 13 residues.

J is TRBJ2-3 and V is TRBV6-1; tentatively, D is TRBD1 (5 bases). V gave up 6 bases and J gave up 7 bases, with 11 bases separating them. Germline V CDR1 and CDR2: MNHNS, SASEGT. The CDR3 covers 12 residues. CDR3 region: CASSPGLHTQYF. Here the CDR3 DNA reads TGTGCCAGCAGCCCAGGGCTGCATACGCAGTATTTT.

This rearrangement joins TRBV9 to TRBJ2-7, with 10 nucleotides matching TRBD2. V gave up 3 bases and J gave up 3 bases; unmatched junction bases: 3. Germline V gene sequence: CDR1 SGDLS, CDR2 YYNGEE. The CDR3 sequence is 14 residues long. The CDR3 coding sequence is TGTGCCAGCAGCGCGGGGACTAGCGTCTACGAGCAGTACTTC. This sequence encodes CASSAGTSVYEQYF.

The rearrangement links TRBV5-5 to TRBJ1-5; D may be TRBD1 (6 bases). Germline V CDR1 and CDR2: SGHKS, YYEKEE (reference sequence). The CDR3 covers 14 residues. Trimming removed 3 bases at V and 9 bases at J, with 16 bases between. This CDR3 is CASSSSWGGPPQHF. The CDR3, as DNA: TGTGCCAGCAGCTCAAGCTGGGGGGGCCCGCCCCAGCATTTT.

The J gene is TRBJ1-1, the V gene TRBV30; D is perhaps TRBD1 (5 bases). Germline values: CDR1 GTSNPN, CDR2 SVGIG (reference sequence). The CDR3 has 13 residues. Trimming shortened V by 3 bases and J by 1 base, and 9 bases separated the two germline ends. Here the CDR3 DNA reads TGTGCCTGGAGCCTGGGGGGGAACACTGAAGCTTTCTTT. Residues: CAWSLGGNTEAFF. Variable domain in full (rest from reference TRBV30 and TRBJ1-1): SQTIHQWPATLVQPVGSPLSLECTVEGTSNPNLYWYRQAAGRGLQLLFYSVGIGQISSEVPQNLSASRPQDRQFILSSKKLLLSDSGFYLCAWSLGGNTEAFFGQGTRLTVV.

V and J are TRBV25-1 and TRBJ1-4, with a possible D match to TRBD1 (5 bases). The V end was cut by 8 bases, the J end by 6 bases, with 13 bases between. The CDR3 totals 13 residues. Germline lookup yields CDR1 MGHDK and CDR2 SYGVNS. The DNA of the CDR3 is TGTGCCAGCTGTTCGGGAGGGGATGAAAAACTGTTTTTT. Its protein product is CASCSGGDEKLFF.

The V and J genes are TRBV5-1 and TRBJ1-1; D is perhaps TRBD1 (5 bases). The CDR3 extends over 14 amino acids. The V end was cut by 4 bases, the J end by 0 bases, with 10 bases between. The V gene's germline CDR1 is SGHRS and CDR2 YFSETQ. The CDR3 reads CASSPGRLNTEAFF. The CDR3 nucleotides read TGCGCCAGCAGCCCGGGACGGTTGAACACTGAAGCTTTCTTT.

The V gene is TRBV9, the J gene TRBJ2-7; D is unresolved. CDR1 SGDLS and CDR2 YYNGEE come from the germline V gene. The CDR3 contains 13 residues. Trimming removed 1 base at V and 1 base at J, with 6 bases between. The CDR3 loop is CASSVQESYEQYF. The DNA for the CDR3 is TGTGCCAGCAGCGTACAGGAGTCCTACGAGCAGTACTTC.

V gene TRBV7-2 combines with J gene TRBJ2-7; D possibly corresponds to TRBD2 (6 bases). V lost 0 bases and J 2 bases, leaving 11 bases between the germline ends. The CDR3 is 15 residues long. CDR1 and CDR2 (germline): SGHTA, FQGNSA. The CDR3 region has the DNA TGTGCCAGCAGCTTAGCCCTAGGAGGGACCTACGAGCAGTACTTC. Translated, it gives CASSLALGGTYEQYF.

The chain uses TRBV2 and TRBJ1-1; TRBD1 matches 7 bases. J was trimmed by 5 bases and V by 8 bases; bases with no gene match: 8. CDR1 SNHLY and CDR2 FYNNEI come from the germline V gene. The CDR3 contains 13 residues. The CDR3 reads CASERQGGTEAFF. The CDR3 DNA reads TGTGCCAGCGAGAGACAGGGAGGGACTGAAGCTTTCTTT.

V and J are TRBV6-6 and TRBJ2-7; possible D gene TRBD2, 5 bases. This CDR3 comprises 12 residues. V was trimmed by 2 bases and J by 5 bases, leaving 7 bases between them. From germline, CDR1 is MNHNY and CDR2 SVGAGI (reference sequence). The CDR3 protein is CASSYGRNEQYF. The CDR3 DNA is TGTGCCAGCAGTTACGGGAGAAACGAGCAGTACTTC.

This chain connects TRBV5-6 to TRBJ2-7, with 10 bases fitting TRBD1. Germline assignment: CDR1 SGHDT and CDR2 YYEEEE. The CDR3 has 15 residues. V lost 7 bases to trimming and J lost 5 bases; unmatched junction nucleotides: 12. The CDR3 coding sequence is TGTGCCAGCCGCCTCTGGGGACAGGGGCTCGACGAGCAGTACTTC. Translation gives CASRLWGQGLDEQYF.

This rearrangement joins TRBV27 to TRBJ1-1; D is unclear. The CDR3 contains 14 residues. The germline V gene has CDR1 MNHEY and CDR2 SMNVEV (reference sequence). V dropped 4 bases and J dropped 1 base, with 10 bases sitting between them. The CDR3 region has the DNA TGTGCCAGCAGTTCACTCATGGGGAACACTGAAGCTTTCTTT. It yields the protein CASSSLMGNTEAFF.

The gene calls are TRBV4-1 and TRBJ2-1, with D maybe TRBD2 (6 bases). CDR3 length: 13 amino acids. The germline V and J ends were trimmed by 1 base and 7 bases, with 8 bases remaining between them. Germline loops: CDR1 MGHRA, CDR2 YSYEKL. CDR3 residues: CASSQVGGNEQFF. The CDR3 nucleotides read TGCGCCAGCAGCCAAGTCGGGGGAAATGAGCAGTTCTTC.

The chain's CDR3 is CSVSPRDRGFSYEQYF. Here the CDR3 DNA reads TGCAGCGTCAGCCCCCGGGACAGGGGCTTCTCCTACGAGCAGTACTTC. The genes are TRBV29-1 and TRBJ2-7; TRBD1 matches 10 bases. The CDR3 is 16 residues long. The germline CDR1 and CDR2 sequences are SQVTM and ANQGSEA. The J segment lost 0 bases and the V segment lost 6 bases, leaving 11 bases of the junction unmatched.

The rearrangement joins TRBV18 to TRBJ1-4; 8 bases are shared with TRBD1. The CDR3 runs to 21 residues. Germline V lookup: CDR1 KGHSH, CDR2 LQKENI. V shed 5 bases and J 0 bases; nucleotides not matched to a gene: 20. The CDR3 DNA sequence: TGTGCCAGCTCAACAAAAACTCCGGGACAGGCCCTGAAGGCAACTAATGAAAAACTGTTTTTT. Translating it yields CASSTKTPGQALKATNEKLFF.

CDR3 loop: CASSLTGGNTIYF. CDR3 bases: TGTGCCAGCAGTCTTACGGGTGGAAACACCATATATTTT. The chain carries TRBV25-1 and TRBJ1-3, with D unclear. The CDR3 spans 13 residues. From germline, CDR1 is MGHDK and CDR2 SYGVNS. V shed 5 bases and J shed 3 bases, with 8 bases lying between them.

The rearrangement joins TRBV5-4 to TRBJ1-6, with TRBD1 identical over 11 bases. The V and J ends lost 3 bases and 6 bases, in that order; junction bases with no gene match: 14. The germline V gene encodes CDR1 SGHNT and CDR2 YYREEE (reference sequence). This CDR3 region has 19 residues. The CDR3 DNA reads as TGTGCCAGCAGCTCTGGACAGGGGGCCGTACTGTCGCCTAATTCACCCCTCCACTTT. Protein product: CASSSGQGAVLSPNSPLHF.

The table lists this clone with a count of one. The chain carries TRBV11-3 and TRBJ2-4, with TRBD2 matching over 10 bases. V lost 5 bases, J lost 6 bases, and 7 bases stayed unmatched. Germline V CDR1 and CDR2: SGHNT, YENEEA. There are 15 residues in the CDR3. DNA for the CDR3: TGTGCCAGCAGCACCCAGCGGGGGGGCCCAAACATTCAGTACTTC. Amino acid sequence: CASSTQRGGPNIQYF. Supplemented by reference TRBV11-3 and TRBJ2-4, the full variable domain reads EAGVVQSPRYKIIEKKQPVAFWCNPISGHNTLYWYLQNLGQGPELLIRYENEEAVDDSQLPKDRFSAERLKGVDSTLKIQPAELGDSAVYLCASSTQRGGPNIQYFGAGTRLSVL.

This chain joins TRBV2 and TRBJ2-5, with 10 bases fitting TRBD2. With 10 bases clipped from V and 4 bases from J, the junction kept 6 bases outside the gene matches. This CDR3 has 13 residues. Germline V gene sequence: CDR1 SNHLY, CDR2 FYNNEI. CDR3 nucleotides: TGTGCCAACGACGAGCGGGGGGGAGAGACCCAGTACTTC. It is translated as CANDERGGETQYF.